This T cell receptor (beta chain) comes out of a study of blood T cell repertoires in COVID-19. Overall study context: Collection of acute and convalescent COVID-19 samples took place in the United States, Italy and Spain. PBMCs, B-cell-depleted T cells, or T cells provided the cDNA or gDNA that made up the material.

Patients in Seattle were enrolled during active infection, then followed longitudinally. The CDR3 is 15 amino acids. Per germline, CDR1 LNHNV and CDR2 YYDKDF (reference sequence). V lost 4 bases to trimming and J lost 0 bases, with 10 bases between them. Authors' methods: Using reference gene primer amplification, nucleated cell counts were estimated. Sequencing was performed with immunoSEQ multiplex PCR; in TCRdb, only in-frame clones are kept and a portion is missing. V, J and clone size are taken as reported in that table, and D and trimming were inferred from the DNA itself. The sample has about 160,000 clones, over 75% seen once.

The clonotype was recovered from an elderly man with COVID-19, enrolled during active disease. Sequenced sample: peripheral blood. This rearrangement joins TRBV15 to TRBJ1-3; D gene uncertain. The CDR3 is CATSKDSRSGNTIYF. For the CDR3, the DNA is TGTGCCACCAGCAAGGACTCACGCTCTGGAAACACCATATATTTT.